The source of this TCR beta chain is a study of T-cell reconstitution after alpha-beta-depleted transplantation in children. Notes on the study in general: Where alpha-beta T cells came from about two months after transplant was reportedly several hundred expanded graft clones. Newly generated T cells supplied most T-cell counts and diversity one year post-transplant.

This CDR3 is built from 16 residues. Germline lookup yields CDR1 SGHTA and CDR2 FQGNSA. V gave up 3 bases and J gave up 1 base; unmatched junction bases: 7. This clonotype was recorded a few times. The antigen is unknown. Unique molecular identifiers tagged the TCRbeta library. Using its own MiXCR run on the PCR reads, TCRdb lists one record per CDR3 protein. The sample holds almost 600,000 distinct CDR3 sequences; 27% are singletons and the top ten take just over 35%. The specimen was PBMCs, collected before TCRalphabeta/CD19-depleted stem cell transplant. V gene TRBV7-2 combines with J gene TRBJ2-3, with 7 bases fitting TRBD1. The source is a boy in the first two years of life with Wiskott-Aldrich syndrome, due to receive a stem cell transplant. The CDR3 loop reads CASSFRRTGRTDTQYF. In DNA form, the CDR3 reads TGTGCCAGCAGCTTCCGGAGGACAGGCCGCACAGATACGCAGTATTTT.